Below are 32 T cell receptor beta chains sequenced from a single sample in a study of tumor-infiltrating lymphocytes in primary liver carcinoma. Co-extraction yielded RNA and DNA from approximately 22-30 mg of unsorted bulk tissue. Synthesis of TCR beta cDNA was carried out from 500 ng total RNA with a constant-region primer. What produced the TCR beta libraries was three nested multiplex PCR rounds using slightly modified ARM-PCR. For 10 cycles apiece, the opening two PCR rounds ran with TRBV1-TRBV30 forward primers and a C-beta reverse primer. Each CDR3 protein gets one entry after TCRdb re-called the multiplex PCR reads with MiXCR. The sample holds approximately 92,000 distinct CDR3 sequences; approximately 72% are singletons and the top ten take roughly 27%. Sequenced: tumor-adjacent normal liver tissue. The receptors were sampled from a man between 35 and 55 years old with primary liver carcinoma and hepatitis B virus infection.

This clonotype was recorded at least ten times. The J gene is TRBJ1-5, the V gene TRBV28, with 7 bases lining up with TRBD1. The CDR3 runs 14 residues. Germline trimming cut 6 bases from V and 6 bases from J; bases unmatched to any gene: 8. In germline, CDR1 is MDHEN, CDR2 SYDVKM. CDR3 sequence: CASRTTGVVQPQHF. The CDR3 DNA is TGTGCCAGCAGGACTACAGGGGTAGTTCAGCCCCAGCATTTT.

Remarks on this clonotype: A much larger clone differs from this one at a single base, so this may be a read error. The CDR3 loop is CTSSLSYEQYF. The CDR3 DNA reads as TGTACCAGCAGCCTTTCCTACGAGCAGTACTTC. The chain joins TRBV5-6 to TRBJ2-7; D is ambiguous. The CDR3 consists of 11 residues. CDR1 and CDR2 (germline): SGHDT, YYEEEE. The whole variable domain, remainder taken from reference TRBV5-6 and TRBJ2-7, is DAGVTQSPTHLIKTRGQQVTLRCSPKSGHDTVSWYQQALGQGPQFIFQYYEEEERQRGNFPDRFSGHQFPNYSSELNVNALLLGDSALYLCTSSLSYEQYFGPGTRLTVT.

On this clonotype: A much larger clone differs from this one at a single base, so this may be a read error. The chain combines TRBV5-4 with TRBJ2-3; TRBD1 might be the D (6 bases). The length of the CDR3 is 16 residues. The V gene's germline CDR1 is SGHNT and CDR2 YYREEE (reference sequence). The CDR3 DNA reads as TGTGCCAACAGCTTGGCCAGGGGTACGAGGACAGATACGCAGTATTTT. This translates into CANSLARGTRTDTQYF.

This clonotype was recorded only once. Given a much more abundant clone one base away, this may be a read error. The V and J genes are TRBV6-1 and TRBJ2-3, with 8 bases identical to TRBD2. CDR3 length equals 15 residues. Germline V CDR1 and CDR2: MNHNS, SASEGT. The CDR3 region is CASSGTSHGTDTQNF. The DNA of the CDR3 is TGTGCCAGCAGTGGGACTAGCCACGGCACAGATACGCAGAATTTT.

This clonotype showed up just a few times. The chain couples TRBV11-2 to TRBJ2-7; tentative D call: TRBD1 (5 bases). This CDR3 has 14 residues. Germline loops: CDR1 SGHAT, CDR2 FQNNGV. The CDR3 DNA follows: TGTGCCAGCAGCTTAACTGACAGTGCCTACAAGCAGTACGTC. It yields the protein CASSLTDSAYKQYV.

The V call is TRBV11-2, the J call TRBJ2-3; the D gene is possibly TRBD1 (6 bases). The CDR3 loop spans 15 amino acids. Germline CDR1 reads SGHAT; CDR2 reads FQNNGV. This CDR3 is CPGTTRTASTDTQYF. CDR3 coding DNA: TGTCCCGGCACCACTAGGACAGCCAGCACAGATACGCAGTATTTT.

This clonotype has ten or more counts. The chain links TRBV5-4 to TRBJ2-3; no firm D call. The CDR3 is 13 amino acids. Trimming left V 0 bases short and J 4 bases short, with 6 bases between. Germline V lookup: CDR1 SGHNT, CDR2 YYREEE (reference sequence). The DNA for the CDR3 is TGTGCCAGCAGCTTGGGATCGTCAGATACGCAGTATTTT. Protein sequence: CASSLGSSDTQYF.

The chain uses TRBV12-3 or TRBV12-4 and TRBJ1-5; 9 bases match TRBD1. This CDR3 is built from 18 residues. Trimming at V came to 3 bases and at J to 3 bases, leaving 12 bases not matched to a gene. Here the CDR3 reads CASSFDRGVGIDNQPQHF. In DNA form, the CDR3 reads TGTGCCAGCAGTTTCGACAGGGGGGTTGGAATTGACAATCAGCCCCAGCATTTT.

A remark on this clonotype: A read error may produce the germline difference seen at one junction end. CDR3 in DNA: TGCGCCATGAGCCAAGGACAAGGCGGGGAGCTGCTTTTT. Protein product: CAMSQGQGGELLF. The gene calls are TRBV4-1 and TRBJ2-2, with D possibly matching TRBD2 (6 bases). The germline CDR1 and CDR2 sequences are MGHRA and YSYEKL. This CDR3 spans 13 amino acids.

V and J are TRBV30 and TRBJ2-2; D uncertain. This CDR3 has 13 amino acids. Germline loops: CDR1 GTSNPN, CDR2 SVGIG (reference sequence). V lost 4 bases, J lost 5 bases, and 11 bases lay in between. DNA of the CDR3: TGTGCCTGGAATGTCCTGGTTACCGGGGAGCTGTTTTTT. Its translation is CAWNVLVTGELFF.

A word on this clonotype: One junction end disagrees with the germline gene, perhaps due to a read error. The chain joins TRBV4-2 to TRBJ2-5, with 12 bases that match TRBD2. Germline assignment: CDR1 LGHNA and CDR2 YNFKEQ. This CDR3 has 16 amino acids. In DNA, the CDR3 is TGTGCCAGCAGCCAAAGACTAGCGGGAGCGGGAGAGACCCGGTACTTT. As protein: CASSQRLAGAGETRYF.

For this clonotype: Given the absence of the conserved phenylalanine or tryptophan at the CDR3 end, a read error is likely. The chain links TRBV12-3 or TRBV12-4 to TRBJ2-5, with a possible D match to TRBD1 (5 bases). This CDR3 region has 16 residues. The CDR3 region is CAGSMDTPLARETQYL. In DNA form, the CDR3 reads TGTGCCGGCAGTATGGACACCCCCCTCGCAAGAGAGACCCAGTACTTA.

The V and J genes are TRBV10-2 and TRBJ2-2, with 12 positions matching TRBD2. The V gene end was trimmed by 4 bases and the J gene end by 2 bases; junction bases not matched to a gene: 11. In germline, CDR1 is WSHSY, CDR2 SAAADI. This CDR3 spans 19 amino acids. DNA for the CDR3: TGCGCCAGCAGTGGCTCGGGACTAGCGGGCCTTCCTAACACCGGGGAGCTGTTTTTT. The encoded protein is CASSGSGLAGLPNTGELFF.

This clonotype was counted ten times or more. The V and J genes are TRBV5-4 and TRBJ2-1, with 10 nucleotides matching TRBD2. CDR3 size: 15 residues. The J segment lost 6 bases and the V segment lost 3 bases, leaving 6 bases of the junction unmatched. Germline V gives CDR1 SGHNT, CDR2 YYREEE (reference sequence). DNA for the CDR3: TGTGCCAGCAGCTCCCTCCAGCGGGAGGGCAATGAGCAGTTCTTC. Amino acid sequence: CASSSLQREGNEQFF.

Details on this clonotype: A much larger clone sits a single nucleotide away, making a read error possible. This chain connects TRBV5-4 to TRBJ1-1; D remains unclear. Per the germline V gene, CDR1 is SGHNT and CDR2 is YYREEE (reference sequence). The CDR3 runs to 13 residues. The CDR3 spells CASSIVKGTEASF. The DNA of the CDR3 is TGTGCCAGCAGTATTGTCAAGGGTACTGAAGCTTCCTTT.

Comment on this clonotype: It may be a read error: a sequence one base away is much more abundant. J is TRBJ2-3 and V is TRBV6-7; 8 bases fit TRBD1. TRBV6-7 is filed as an ORF, its function uncertain. The CDR3 spans 13 residues. CDR3 in amino acids: CASSEDRGDMQYF. DNA of the CDR3: TGTGCCAGCAGTGAAGACAGGGGAGATATGCAGTATTTT.

This clonotype was seen a few times. The chain couples TRBV30 to TRBJ2-1; 10 bases agree with TRBD2. Unmatched junction bases numbered 7, after V lost 1 base and J lost 7 bases. Looked up from germline, CDR1 is GTSNPN and CDR2 is SVGIG (reference sequence). The CDR3 has 15 amino acids. This chain's CDR3 is CAWSETSGRVNEQFF. CDR3 DNA sequence: TGTGCCTGGAGTGAAACCAGCGGGAGGGTTAATGAGCAGTTCTTC.

Points on this clonotype: A much larger clone lies one base from this, so it may be a read error. Since no conserved phenylalanine or tryptophan closes the CDR3, a read error is the likely cause. This rearrangement joins TRBV30 to TRBJ1-4; D remains ambiguous. CDR1 is GTSNPN, CDR2 SVGIG, per germline (reference sequence). The CDR3 extends over 12 amino acids. The V end lost 8 bases, the J end lost 8 bases, and 15 bases lay between the germline ends. The CDR3 nucleotides read TGTGCCGTCGAACGGGTAGGGGAAAAACTGTTTATT. This sequence encodes CAVERVGEKLFI.

A word on this clonotype: Relative to the germline gene, one junction end is altered; a read error may explain this. The J gene is TRBJ2-5, the V gene TRBV6-5, with 8 bases fitting TRBD1. This CDR3 region has 15 residues. Germline CDR1 reads MNHEY; CDR2 reads SVGAGI. The CDR3 sequence: CASSNEQGVEETRYF. DNA of the CDR3: TGTGCCAGCAGCAACGAACAGGGGGTAGAAGAGACCCGGTACTTC.

For this clonotype: With a much larger clone just one base away, this may be a read error. The rearrangement uses TRBV5-1 and TRBJ2-5; no clear D. Germline V gives CDR1 SGHRS, CDR2 YFSETQ. The CDR3 has 15 residues. CDR3 amino acids: CASGLEGYPLETQYF. The CDR3 DNA reads TGCGCCAGCGGCTTGGAAGGGTACCCTCTAGAGACCCAGTACTTC.

This clonotype was observed once. A much more abundant neighbour one base away suggests this may be a read error. Given the absence of the conserved phenylalanine or tryptophan at the CDR3 end, a read error is likely. V usage is TRBV12-3 or TRBV12-4 and J usage is TRBJ2-5, with a possible D match to TRBD2 (6 bases). The length of the CDR3 is 13 residues. Deletions cut 3 bases from V and 5 bases from J, with 10 bases between. The CDR3 coding sequence is TGTGCCAGCAGTTTTTTGGAGGGGGAGACCCAGTACTGC. Amino acids: CASSFLEGETQYC.

A remark on this clonotype: Relative to the germline gene, one junction end is altered; a read error may explain this. V and J are TRBV7-9 and TRBJ2-1; no clear D. The germline V gene encodes CDR1 SEHNR and CDR2 FQNEAQ (reference sequence). This CDR3 comprises 13 residues. The CDR3: CASSPKVRDDQFF. For the CDR3, the DNA is TGTGCCAGCAGCCCTAAGGTTAGGGATGATCAGTTCTTC.

Regarding this clonotype: An end of the junction differs from the germline gene, which may be a read error. The chain has TRBV5-1 and TRBJ1-2; maybe TRBD1 (6 bases). Germline V gene sequence: CDR1 SGHRS, CDR2 YFSETQ. The CDR3 loop spans 11 amino acids. The CDR3 sequence is CASSPEQGNHF. The CDR3 DNA is TGCGCCAGCAGCCCAGAACAGGGAAATCACTTC.

This clonotype appeared many times. This chain joins TRBV5-4 and TRBJ2-1, with D perhaps matching TRBD1 (6 bases). CDR1 and CDR2 (germline): SGHNT, YYREEE (reference sequence). V was pared by 7 bases and J by 5 bases, with 13 bases between. The CDR3 is made up of 13 amino acids. The CDR3: CASDRDKNNEQFF. The CDR3 DNA reads as TGTGCCAGCGACCGGGACAAAAACAATGAGCAGTTCTTC.

With regard to this clonotype: The junction departs from the called germline gene at one end, perhaps through a read error. This sequence joins TRBV29-1 and TRBJ2-1; D remains unclear. The CDR3 is 13 amino acids. Germline loops: CDR1 SQVTM, CDR2 ANQGSEA. In DNA form, the CDR3 reads TGCAGCGATGAAGAGACCATTGGCAATAAGCAGTTCTTC. Its translation is CSDEETIGNKQFF.

In regard to this clonotype: A much bigger clone sits one base away, suggesting this may be a read error. V and J are TRBV6-1 and TRBJ2-7; D not resolved. Germline-derived CDR1 and CDR2 are MNHNS and SASEGT. V was shortened by 6 bases and J by 2 bases, with 14 bases between the two germline ends. CDR3 size: 14 residues. The DNA of the CDR3 is TGTGCCAGCAGAGTGATCCCTGCTCCCTACGAGCAGTACTTC. This codes for CASRVIPAPYEQYF.

Turning to this clonotype: No conserved phenylalanine or tryptophan is present at the end of the CDR3, so a read error is the likely explanation. This chain uses TRBV6-5 with TRBJ2-3; 10 bases are a match to TRBD1. This CDR3 has 15 amino acids. Per the germline V gene, CDR1 is MNHEY and CDR2 is SVGAGI. CDR3 coding DNA: TGTGCCAGCAGTTTTATGGGACAGGGGACAGATATGCAGTATTAT. Its protein product is CASSFMGQGTDMQYY.

The table lists this clonotype with a few counts. A read error is possible here, since a much larger clone lies one base away. In this CDR3 the conserved last residue, phenylalanine or tryptophan, is missing, so a read error is likely. This chain uses TRBV4-2 with TRBJ2-5; D ambiguous. The CDR3 sequence is 14 residues long. Germline values: CDR1 LGHNA, CDR2 YNFKEQ. Trimming stripped 4 bases from V and 0 bases from J, with 9 bases between. The CDR3 loop reads CASSPAADQETQYL. For the CDR3, the DNA is TGTGCCAGCAGCCCGGCGGCAGACCAAGAGACCCAGTACTTA.

Note on this clonotype: The germline gene is not matched at one end of the junction; a read error may be the cause. This chain joins TRBV6-5 and TRBJ2-7; tentative D call: TRBD2 (6 bases). The CDR3 length is 15 residues. In germline, CDR1 is MNHEY, CDR2 SVGAGI. The CDR3 is CPSSRGNRLSYEQYF. For the CDR3, the DNA is TGTCCCAGCAGTCGGGGGAACAGACTCTCCTACGAGCAGTACTTC.

This clonotype has at least ten counts. In DNA, the CDR3 is TGCAGCGTTCTTTTTACCGGGACTGAAGCTTTCTTT. It is translated as CSVLFTGTEAFF. The J gene is TRBJ1-1, the V gene TRBV29-1; D remains unclear. V dropped 5 bases and J dropped 5 bases, with 12 bases sitting between them. Germline CDR1 SQVTM, CDR2 ANQGSEA. There are 12 residues in the CDR3.

This clonotype was seen at least ten times. The chain links TRBV12-3 or TRBV12-4 to TRBJ2-1, with 12 bases identical to TRBD2. CDR3 length: 14 residues. Trimming at V came to 7 bases and at J to 9 bases, leaving 7 bases not matched to a gene. The CDR3 spells CASIGLAGLGEQFF. CDR3 in DNA: TGTGCCAGCATTGGACTAGCGGGGCTTGGTGAGCAGTTCTTC.

Note on this clonotype: Since no conserved phenylalanine or tryptophan closes the CDR3, a read error is the likely cause. The chain employs TRBV6-5 and TRBJ2-1, with a weak D call TRBD2 (5 bases). Germline CDR1 reads MNHEY; CDR2 reads SVGAGI. The CDR3 is 14 amino acids. The CDR3 is CARSYRGLLNEQFS. The DNA for the CDR3 is TGTGCCCGCAGTTACCGCGGACTCTTGAATGAGCAGTTCTCC.